Listed here are 14 T cell receptor beta chains from one sample, sequenced in a study of metastatic and nonmetastatic thyroid tumors. Every patient underwent thyroid surgery untreated. TCRdb reprocessed the PCR reads via MiXCR. The sample contains around 45,000 clones, less than 4.5% of which appear only once. Sequencing used blood. The receptors here all came from a female donor with papillary thyroid cancer or a benign thyroid nodule (not recorded which). Some clones in this sample may be carry-over from other donors' samples.

This clone was counted a few times. It may be a read error: a sequence one base away is much more abundant. This chain connects TRBV6-1 to TRBJ2-2, with D perhaps TRBD2 (6 bases). V was pared by 6 bases and J by 7 bases, with 12 bases between. The V gene's germline CDR1 is MNHNS and CDR2 SASEGT. CDR3 size: 13 residues. The DNA for the CDR3 is TGTGCCAGCAGCGGGAGTAGGGGCGGGGAGCTGTTTTTT. Translated, it gives CASSGSRGGELFF.

The sample holds many counts of this clone. The V call is TRBV28, the J call TRBJ1-3, with D tentatively TRBD1 (5 bases). Trimming stripped 5 bases from V and 0 bases from J, with 11 bases between. The CDR3 length is 15 residues. The germline CDR1 and CDR2 sequences are MDHEN and SYDVKM. The CDR3 nucleotides are TGTGCCAGCAGTCCGCCGGGGCCCTCTGGAAACACCATATATTTT. Translation: CASSPPGPSGNTIYF.

On this clone: This may come from a read error, since a much larger clone is one base off. The identical CDR3 is also encoded by other nucleotide sequences in the sample. The chain couples TRBV25-1 to TRBJ2-5; no clear D gene. Deletions cut 2 bases from V and 6 bases from J, with 7 bases between. This CDR3 spans 12 amino acids. Looked up from germline, CDR1 is MGHDK and CDR2 is SYGVNS. The CDR3: CASSELGQTQYF. CDR3 DNA: TGTGCCAGCAGTGAACTAGGTCAGACCCAGTACTTC.

This clone has at least ten counts. The rearrangement joins TRBV11-3 to TRBJ1-2; 8 bases align to TRBD1. This CDR3 has 15 residues. Per the germline V gene, CDR1 is SGHNT and CDR2 is YENEEA. V lost 5 bases and J lost 7; bases outside the gene matches: 12. The CDR3 reads CASSPNRGTGAGYTF. CDR3 in DNA: TGTGCCAGCAGCCCCAACAGGGGGACAGGAGCTGGCTACACCTTC.

In its sample, this clone was seen many times. V is TRBV20-1 and J is TRBJ2-5; TRBD2 matches 14 bases. Germline loops: CDR1 DFQATT, CDR2 SNEGSKA (reference sequence). V was clipped by 4 bases and J by 4 bases; unmatched bases: 5. The length of the CDR3 is 15 residues. CDR3 bases: TGCAGTGCTAAACAGACTAGCGGGAGGGGAGAGACCCAGTACTTC. Protein: CSAKQTSGRGETQYF.

A word on this clone: One end of the junction fails to match germline, which may point to a read error. The rearrangement uses TRBV27 and TRBJ2-7; weak D call: TRBD2 (6 bases). The CDR3 has 16 residues. Germline V CDR1 and CDR2: MNHEY, SMNVEV (reference sequence). The CDR3, as DNA: TGTGCCAGCATTTTATTAGGAGGGACGGATACGTACGAGCAGTACTTC. Protein product: CASILLGGTDTYEQYF.

The rearrangement joins TRBV4-1 to TRBJ2-5, with TRBD2 matching over 15 bases. Germline loops: CDR1 MGHRA, CDR2 YSYEKL. V trimming: 3 bases; J trimming: 0 bases; junction bases outside the gene matches: 8. CDR3 size: 19 residues. Here the CDR3 DNA reads TGCGCCAGCAGCCATCCTGGACTAGCGGGAGGGCCGAACCAAGAGACCCAGTACTTC. It translates to CASSHPGLAGGPNQETQYF.

The table lists this clone with many counts. The CDR3 sequence is CATSRDFGGPDTQYF. CDR3 nucleotide sequence: TGTGCCACCAGCAGAGATTTCGGGGGGCCAGATACGCAGTATTTT. V and J are TRBV15 and TRBJ2-3; perhaps TRBD2 as D (7 bases). The germline V gene has CDR1 LNHNV and CDR2 YYDKDF (reference sequence). Trimming left V 0 bases short and J 4 bases short, with 11 bases between. CDR3 length: 15 amino acids.

In its sample, this clone was seen many times. This chain joins TRBV24-1 and TRBJ2-2; maybe TRBD1 (6 bases). This CDR3 comprises 17 residues. Trimming took 1 base from V and 6 from J, leaving 17 bases between them. Germline assignment: CDR1 KGHDR and CDR2 SFDVKD. DNA of the CDR3: TGTGCCACCAGTGATTTATCAACAGGGCATTTCCCCGGGGAGCTGTTTTTT. It codes for CATSDLSTGHFPGELFF.

This clone was detected ten times or more. This chain connects TRBV29-1 to TRBJ2-3; 13 bases fit TRBD2. The J segment lost 2 bases and the V segment lost 3 bases, leaving 5 bases of the junction unmatched. Germline CDR1 reads SQVTM; CDR2 reads ANQGSEA. The length of the CDR3 is 16 residues. CDR3 sequence: CSVDGGLAGITDTQYF. The CDR3 DNA reads as TGCAGCGTTGATGGGGGACTAGCGGGAATCACAGATACGCAGTATTTT.

The sample holds many counts of this clone. The gene calls are TRBV20-1 and TRBJ2-5, with TRBD2 matching over 9 bases. The CDR3 runs 16 residues. Germline loops: CDR1 DFQATT, CDR2 SNEGSKA (reference sequence). V dropped 6 bases and J dropped 2; count of bases not matched to a gene: 13. The CDR3 coding sequence is TGCAGTGCGGTACCTAGAGGCGGGAGGGAACAAGAGACCCAGTACTTC. Encoded protein: CSAVPRGGREQETQYF.

The chain has TRBV7-3 and TRBJ2-3; the D gene is possibly TRBD2 (6 bases). The CDR3 consists of 15 residues. V was clipped by 5 bases and J by 6 bases, with 18 bases between them. Looked up from germline, CDR1 is SGHTA and CDR2 is FQGTGA. DNA of the CDR3: TGTGCCAGCAGCCCCTGGGACTCCCCCCTTGATACGCAGTATTTT. Encoded protein: CASSPWDSPLDTQYF.

This clone occurred many times. V gene TRBV20-1 combines with J gene TRBJ2-7, with 12 bases aligning to TRBD2. Germline V gene sequence: CDR1 DFQATT, CDR2 SNEGSKA (reference sequence). CDR3 length equals 15 residues. V trimming: 4 bases; J trimming: 4 bases; junction bases outside the gene matches: 8. This CDR3 is CSANTLTSGSYEQYF. The CDR3 DNA reads TGCAGTGCTAACACCCTGACTAGCGGGAGTTACGAGCAGTACTTC.

Ten or more counts support this clone. The chain is built from TRBV27 and TRBJ1-2; D is unclear. The V and J ends lost 8 bases and 7 bases respectively, with 14 bases between them. The CDR3 length is 12 residues. CDR1 is MNHEY and CDR2 is SMNVEV in the germline V gene (reference sequence). Here the CDR3 DNA reads TGTGCCAGCGGCACGTATAGCGGTGGCTACACCTTC. Its translation is CASGTYSGGYTF.